This T cell receptor beta chain was sequenced in a study of read filtering for tumor transcriptome and immune sequencing (dated by TCRdb to about 2020). The study in broad terms: The cohort was composed of some 17 male and about 14 female patients, with a mean age of approximately 66 years and an age range of about 45 to 90. Using the same bone marrow samples, the study compared TCR repertoires obtained by targeted immune repertoire sequencing with those obtained by bulk whole-transcriptome sequencing. One of the main goals was to work out a read-filtering strategy for immune repertoire data, in particular whether clonotypes backed by only a single read should be removed. TCR-region mapped reads per sample ranged from about 3.5 to 11 million with IR-seq versus only roughly 80 to 1273 with RNA-seq. Whole-transcriptome libraries were prepared with the TruSeq RNA Access Library Prep Kit after DNase treatment. By revised international staging, eight or nine patients were R-ISS I, 16 were R-ISS II and 6 or 7 were R-ISS III. The paper's findings and limits, for the study overall: The sorted CD138-negative fraction was composed of a mixed bone marrow immune population rather than of purified T cells. Compared with RNA-seq, IR-seq captured clonotypes at much greater depth and more reliably, and a smaller IR-seq throughput was enough to identify most of the shared clonotypes. Removing single-read clonotypes increased the correlation between IR-seq and RNA-seq shared clonotype proportions. Single-read clonotypes made up 80% to 85% of clonotypes but only 3.5% to 4% of total reads in IR-seq, compared with more than 65% of clonotypes and 40% to 55% of reads in RNA-seq.

Bone marrow was sampled from every patient at the time of active disease. Ficoll-Hypaque density gradient centrifugation was used to isolate bone marrow mononuclear cells. CD138-negative cells were obtained by negative selection after labeling with CD138 magnetic microbeads on a MACS separator, removing myeloma plasma cells. The purity of the isolated cells was checked by flow cytometry with CD138 antibodies on an Attune NxT. Total RNA was extracted with TRIzol reagent and quantified with a NanoDrop spectrophotometer. Paired RNA-seq and IR-seq were performed on each patient's CD138-negative bone marrow sample. Starting from 400 to 450 ng RNA, TCR libraries were constructed with the Immunoverse kit using molecular barcoded adaptors that cover the alpha/delta and beta/gamma chains. The same RNA used for transcriptome sequencing was used for TCR library preparation. TCR libraries were sequenced on an Illumina HiSeq 4000 with 2 x 150 cycles. The authors' analysis ran thus. TCR reads were aligned to human V, D, J and C references and assembled into CDR3 clonotypes with MiXCR, including quality filtering and error correction. The tcR package in R was used to analyze clonotype counts and gene usage diversity. Raw mapping reads were checked after the RNA-seq reads had been mapped by STAR aligner version 2.5.3a onto the human GRCh37 genome. To test how sequencing depth affected the clonotypes detected, IR-seq fastq files were randomly downsampled with Seqtk 1.3. The public reads were reprocessed in TCRdb via fastp at Q25 and MiXCR, keeping in-frame beta chains. Each record represents a unique CDR3 protein, reported with the most common genes and DNA among its rows. V and J calls and clone size were set by TCRdb, not the authors. In this sample the table shows about 38,000 distinct CDR3 sequences, roughly 13% of which occur a single time. Jointly, the top ten make up around a quarter of the sample.

This clonotype was recorded many times. No antigen is known for it. The input lacks base qualities; no much larger clone sits a single base away. In the germline V gene, CDR1 corresponds to SGHTA and CDR2 to FQGNSA. Reading from cysteine to phenylalanine, the CDR3 counts 15 amino acids. The sequence is cut down to CDR3 DNA, 45 bases in frame from base 1. The V end loses 2 bases and the J end loses 3 bases, and a stretch of 11 bases separates them. The sequence came from a donor at least 40 years old with multiple myeloma. Sequenced input: a population of CD138-negative cells sorted from bone marrow. The sample's cell subset or site label, decoded: bone marrow mononuclear cells depleted of CD138+ plasma/myeloma cells by negative magnetic selection. The sequence links TRBV7-2 to TRBJ1-5, with the D gene not confidently named. The DNA reads TGTGCCAGCAGCTTATCTTCAGCCGACAATCAGCCCCAGCATTTT. Its product reads: CASSLSSADNQPQHF.